The clone carrying this TCR beta chain was counted once. This entry comes from a study of CD8 T cells in Susac syndrome. About the research overall: When their blood was taken, patients with Susac syndrome were therapy-naive, taking corticosteroids, or taking intravenous immunoglobulin alone.

Roughly 0.45 to 1 ug RNA was reverse transcribed with random hexamers. A multiplex approach, immunoSEQ multiplex PCR, amplified TCR beta CDR3 across 54 Vbeta and 13 Jbeta. TCRdb reprocessed the immunoSEQ multiplex PCR reads with MiXCR, giving one entry per CDR3 protein. The data contain 150,000 to 200,000 distinct CDR3 sequences, about 93% of them singletons. This TCR derives from a human donor with Susac syndrome. Input material: CD4+ T cells from PBMCs.

The CDR3 region has the DNA TGTGCCTGGAGTGTATCCGGAGGAAAACTGTTTTTT. It translates to CAWSVSGGKLFF. J is TRBJ1-4 and V is TRBV30; D uncertain. Per germline, CDR1 GTSNPN and CDR2 SVGIG (reference sequence). V was clipped by 0 bases and J by 10 bases, with 9 bases between them. The CDR3 consists of 12 residues.